Below, 17 T cell receptor beta chains from the same sample are listed, as sequenced in a study of blood T cell repertoires in COVID-19. Measured with immunoSEQ multiplex PCR; TCRdb has only the in-frame clones, and not every one. The sample yields about 320,000 clones, over 85% seen once. The sequencing sample was made of peripheral blood. All receptors derive from a woman younger than 45 with COVID-19, enrolled during active disease.

This clone is a singleton in its sample. The chain carries TRBV4-1 and TRBJ2-7, with TRBD2 as a possible D gene (5 bases). Germline CDR1 is MGHRA and CDR2 is YSYEKL. The germline V and J ends were trimmed by 4 bases and 2 bases, with 21 bases remaining between them. This CDR3 has 17 residues. The CDR3 loop is CASSPSVSPGKPYEQYF. Written as DNA, the CDR3 is TGCGCCAGCAGCCCCAGCGTTTCGCCGGGGAAACCCTACGAGCAGTACTTC.

This chain links TRBV6-5 with TRBJ1-2, with a tentative D call TRBD1 (5 bases). Trimming cost V 0 bases and J 6 bases, with 11 bases left between them. The CDR3 length is 14 residues. The germline V gene has CDR1 MNHEY and CDR2 SVGAGI. The CDR3 here is CASSYSNRIHGYTF. For the CDR3, the DNA is TGTGCCAGCAGTTACTCCAACAGGATTCATGGCTACACCTTC.

The chain is built from TRBV5-5 and TRBJ2-7; D not certain. In germline, CDR1 is SGHKS, CDR2 YYEKEE (reference sequence). This CDR3 is 13 amino acids long. Trimming took off 0 bases at V and 6 bases at J, with 10 bases between the two ends. Here the CDR3 DNA reads TGTGCCAGCAGCTTGGTGACCCGCGGCGAGCAGTACTTC. Translation: CASSLVTRGEQYF.

DNA of the CDR3: TGTGCCAGCAGCGCCAAGACAGGGCTGAGCACAGATACGCAGTATTTT. Protein product: CASSAKTGLSTDTQYF. This chain links TRBV9 with TRBJ2-3; TRBD1 agrees at 7 bases. The trim removed 3 bases at V and 0 bases at J, leaving 7 bases unmatched. CDR3 length: 16 residues. Per germline, CDR1 SGDLS and CDR2 YYNGEE.

The gene calls are TRBV11-2 and TRBJ1-5, with 11 bases aligning to TRBD1. Germline loops: CDR1 SGHAT, CDR2 FQNNGV. The CDR3 is made up of 15 amino acids. The V and J ends lost 3 bases and 4 bases, in that order; junction bases with no gene match: 2. In DNA form, the CDR3 reads TGTGCCAGCAGCTTCGGGACAGGGGGAAATCAGCCCCAGCATTTT. This codes for CASSFGTGGNQPQHF.

The genes are TRBV10-1 and TRBJ2-2, with 7 bases fitting TRBD1. The CDR3 spans 16 residues. Trimming removed 7 bases from V and 7 bases from J; junction bases left unmatched: 15. The germline CDR1 and CDR2 sequences are WNHNN and SYGVQD (reference sequence). The CDR3 DNA sequence: TGCGCCAGCATCATTGGGACAGCATTTAATCACGGGGAGCTGTTTTTT. Its protein product is CASIIGTAFNHGELFF.

The V call is TRBV2, the J call TRBJ1-5; 7 nucleotides agree with TRBD1. With V trimmed by 7 bases and J by 4 bases, 4 bases remained unmatched. Germline V gene lookup returns CDR1 SNHLY and CDR2 FYNNEI. The CDR3 is 13 amino acids. CDR3 amino acids: CASTQGGNQPQHF. CDR3 DNA sequence: TGTGCCAGCACCCAGGGGGGAAATCAGCCCCAGCATTTT.

V and J are TRBV7-8 and TRBJ1-6; no clear D. Trimming shortened V by 5 bases and J by 7 bases, and 18 bases separated the two germline ends. In germline, CDR1 is SGHVS, CDR2 FQNEAQ. The CDR3 covers 16 residues. The CDR3: CASSLGGPAINSPLHF. CDR3 sequence (DNA): TGTGCCAGCAGCCTAGGCGGGCCAGCGATCAATTCACCCCTCCACTTT.

V is TRBV10-3 and J is TRBJ2-5; 8 bases are a match to TRBD2. The J segment lost 5 bases and the V segment lost 3 bases, leaving 2 bases of the junction unmatched. The germline gives CDR1 ENHRY, CDR2 SYGVKD. This CDR3 has 13 residues. Written as DNA, the CDR3 is TGTGCCATCAGTGACGGGGGGGCCGAGACCCAGTACTTC. It is translated as CAISDGGAETQYF.

The gene calls are TRBV10-2 and TRBJ1-1; a weak D match, TRBD1 (5 bases). The CDR3 has 14 residues. Trimming removed 6 bases at V and 2 bases at J, with 13 bases between. The V gene's germline CDR1 is WSHSY and CDR2 SAAADI. The CDR3 DNA sequence: TGCGCCAGCAGGTCCAGGGCCCTAAACACTGAAGCTTTCTTT. Translation gives CASRSRALNTEAFF.

The chain employs TRBV4-1 and TRBJ2-1, with 9 bases lining up with TRBD2. The germline V gene encodes CDR1 MGHRA and CDR2 YSYEKL. Unmatched junction bases numbered 4, after V lost 1 base and J lost 3 bases. The CDR3 consists of 16 residues. The DNA of the CDR3 is TGCGCCAGCAGCCAAGTCGGGCGGGGGGGCTACAATGAGCAGTTCTTC. It encodes CASSQVGRGGYNEQFF.

The chain employs TRBV29-1 and TRBJ1-5; a possible D gene is TRBD1 (5 bases). V was trimmed by 6 bases and J by 0 bases, leaving 6 bases between them. This CDR3 contains 12 residues. From germline, CDR1 is SQVTM and CDR2 ANQGSEA. CDR3 sequence (DNA): TGCAGCGTCAGGGATAGCAATCAGCCCCAGCATTTT. Translated, it gives CSVRDSNQPQHF.

This chain connects TRBV11-3 to TRBJ2-7, with 8 bases fitting TRBD1. Germline-derived CDR1 and CDR2 are SGHNT and YENEEA. Unmatched junction bases numbered 5, after V lost 3 bases and J lost 4 bases. This CDR3 region has 14 residues. The CDR3 DNA sequence: TGTGCCAGCAGCTTGACAGGGGCGGAATACGAGCAGTACTTC. Its protein is CASSLTGAEYEQYF.

Only one count was recorded for this clone. The chain links TRBV5-4 to TRBJ1-2; D might be TRBD1 (6 bases). Germline assignment: CDR1 SGHNT and CDR2 YYREEE (reference sequence). The CDR3 length is 14 residues. V lost 2 bases to trimming and J lost 3 bases, with 11 bases between them. CDR3 bases: TGTGCCAGCAGCTTCGGGGGGGCGGACTATGGCTACACCTTC. Translated: CASSFGGADYGYTF.

This chain connects TRBV28 to TRBJ2-1; D possibly corresponds to TRBD2 (6 bases). Trimming removed 6 bases from V and 2 bases from J, with 11 bases in between. CDR3 length equals 14 residues. Germline lookup yields CDR1 MDHEN and CDR2 SYDVKM. The DNA of the CDR3 is TGTGCCAGCAGCCCCGCGGGAACCTACAATGAGCAGTTCTTC. As protein: CASSPAGTYNEQFF.

The chain links TRBV28 to TRBJ2-5; 7 bases agree with TRBD2. CDR1 is MDHEN and CDR2 is SYDVKM in the germline V gene. The CDR3 length is 14 residues. Trimming removed 6 bases from V and 4 bases from J; junction bases left unmatched: 8. This CDR3 reads CASRAAGVGETQYF. As DNA, the CDR3 is TGTGCCAGCAGGGCCGCGGGGGTAGGAGAGACCCAGTACTTC.

This chain connects TRBV5-1 to TRBJ2-5, with 7 bases that match TRBD1. With 5 bases clipped from V and 2 bases from J, the junction kept 3 bases outside the gene matches. The CDR3 has 13 residues. From germline, CDR1 is SGHRS and CDR2 YFSETQ. The DNA of the CDR3 is TGCGCCAGCAGGTTACAGGGGCAAGAGACCCAGTACTTC. Translated: CASRLQGQETQYF.